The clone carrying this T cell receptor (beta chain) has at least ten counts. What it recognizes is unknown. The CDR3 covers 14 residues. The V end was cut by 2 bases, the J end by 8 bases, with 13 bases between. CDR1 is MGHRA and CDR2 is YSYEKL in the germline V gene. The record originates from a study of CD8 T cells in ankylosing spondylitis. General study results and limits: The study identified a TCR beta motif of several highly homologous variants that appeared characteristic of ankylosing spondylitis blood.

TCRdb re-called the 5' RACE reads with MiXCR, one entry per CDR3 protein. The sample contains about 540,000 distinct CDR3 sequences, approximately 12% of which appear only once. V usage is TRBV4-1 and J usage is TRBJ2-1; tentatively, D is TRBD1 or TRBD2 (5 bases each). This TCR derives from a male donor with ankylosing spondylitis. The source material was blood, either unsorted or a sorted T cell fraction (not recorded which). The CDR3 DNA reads TGCGCCAGCAGCCAATTTGGGGGAAGGTATGAGCAGTTCTTC. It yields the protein CASSQFGGRYEQFF.